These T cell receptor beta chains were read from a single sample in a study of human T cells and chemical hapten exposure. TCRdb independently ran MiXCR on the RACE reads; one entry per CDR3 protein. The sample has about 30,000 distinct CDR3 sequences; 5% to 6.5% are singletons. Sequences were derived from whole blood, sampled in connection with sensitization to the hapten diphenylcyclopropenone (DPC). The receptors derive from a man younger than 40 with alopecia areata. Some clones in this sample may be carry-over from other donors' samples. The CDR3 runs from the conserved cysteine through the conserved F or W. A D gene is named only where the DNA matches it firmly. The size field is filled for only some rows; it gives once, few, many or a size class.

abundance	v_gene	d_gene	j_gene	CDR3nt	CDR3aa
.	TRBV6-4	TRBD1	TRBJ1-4	TGTGCCAGCAGTGACCAGACAGGGGGAAATGGTGAAAAACTGTTTTTT	CASSDQTGGNGEKLFF
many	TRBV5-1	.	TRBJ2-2	TGCGCCAGCAGCCCTGCTCTAGGAACGAACACCGGGGAGCTGTTTTTT	CASSPALGTNTGELFF
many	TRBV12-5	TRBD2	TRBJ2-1	TGTGCTAGTGGTTGGACCCTGACTAGCGGGTCTTACAATGAGCAGTTCTTC	CASGWTLTSGSYNEQFF
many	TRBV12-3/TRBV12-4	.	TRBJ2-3	TGTGCCAGCAGTTTGCGGGGGCCAGATACGCAGTATTTT	CASSLRGPDTQYF
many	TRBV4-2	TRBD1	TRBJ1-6	TGTGCCAGCAGCCAAGAGGGGACAGCTTATAATTCACCCCTCCACTTT	CASSQEGTAYNSPLHF
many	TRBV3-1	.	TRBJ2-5	TGTGCCAGCAGCCAAATCGGGGGCTTCAGGCGGGAGACCCAGTACTTC	CASSQIGGFRRETQYF
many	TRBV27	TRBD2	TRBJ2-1	TGTGCCAGCAGTCCCCTAGCGGGAGGGCCGAATGAGCAGTTCTTC	CASSPLAGGPNEQFF
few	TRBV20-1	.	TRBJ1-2	TGCAGTGCTAGGGGCTACACCTTC	CSARGYTF
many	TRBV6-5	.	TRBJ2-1	TGTGCCAGCAGTTACTCGAAAACTAGCATGAATGAGCAGTTCTTC	CASSYSKTSMNEQFF
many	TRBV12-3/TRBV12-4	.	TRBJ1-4	TGTGCCAGCAGTTTTGATGGGACTAATGAAAAACTGTTTTTT	CASSFDGTNEKLFF
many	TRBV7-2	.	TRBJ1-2	TGTGTCAGCAGCACCAGACAGGTTAACTATGGCTACACCTTC	CVSSTRQVNYGYTF
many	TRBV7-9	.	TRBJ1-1	TGTGCCAGCAGCTTACTTCGACAGAACACTGAAGCTTTCTTT	CASSLLRQNTEAFF
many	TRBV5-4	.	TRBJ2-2	TGTGCCAGCAGCTTGAGGATGCGGGACACCGGGGAGCTGTTTTTT	CASSLRMRDTGELFF
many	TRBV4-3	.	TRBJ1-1	TGCGCCAGCAGCCAAGATGTCGGCAGGGTGTCCACTGAAGCTTTCTTT	CASSQDVGRVSTEAFF
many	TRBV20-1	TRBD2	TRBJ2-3	TGCAGTGCTAGAACTAGCGGCCGACAAGATACGCAGTATTTT	CSARTSGRQDTQYF